This passage covers 24 T cell receptor beta chains from one sample sequenced in a study of regulatory T cells in long-lasting Graves disease. HTBI primers from iRepertoire and Arm-PCR of CDR3 regions yielded the TCR beta libraries. TCRdb reprocessed the multiplex PCR reads via MiXCR and lists one record per CDR3 protein. This table holds roughly 510,000 distinct CDR3 sequences, 15% to 20% found once. Time point: newly diagnosed GD, antithyroid drugs for less than 3 months. Generation of the TCR library employed RNA extracted from PBMCs. Separately, the same data were catalogued under a study of T cells in Graves' hyperthyroidism and ophthalmopathy.

The starting material was peripheral blood mononuclear cells (PBMCs), obtained at new diagnosis, from a patient treated with antithyroid drugs. These receptors all come from a man aged 18 to 29 with Graves disease.

This clonotype has at least ten counts. This chain joins TRBV27 and TRBJ2-7; D possibly corresponds to TRBD1 (6 bases). The germline V and J ends were trimmed by 1 base and 0 bases, with 10 bases remaining between them. CDR1 MNHEY and CDR2 SMNVEV come from the germline V gene (reference sequence). The CDR3 sequence is 15 residues long. The CDR3 loop is CASSLYRESSYEQYF. The CDR3 coding sequence is TGTGCCAGCAGTTTATACAGGGAGAGCTCCTACGAGCAGTACTTC.

This chain joins TRBV12-3 or TRBV12-4 and TRBJ1-3; 9 bases fit TRBD1. There are 15 residues in the CDR3. V was pared by 11 bases and J by 4 bases, with 12 bases of the junction left unmatched. The CDR3 nucleotides read TGTGCCTTAAAAGGGACAGGGAACGCCGGAAACACCATATATTTT. Residues: CALKGTGNAGNTIYF.

This clonotype was recorded a few times. The CDR3 sequence is CASSNTASGSYEQYF. The CDR3 DNA sequence: TGTGCCAGTAGCAATACGGCTAGCGGGAGCTACGAGCAGTACTTC. The V and J genes are TRBV19 and TRBJ2-7, with TRBD2 matching over 10 bases. This CDR3 region has 15 residues. Germline CDR1 reads LNHDA; CDR2 reads SQIVND (reference sequence). The J segment lost 3 bases and the V segment lost 6 bases, leaving 8 bases of the junction unmatched.

In its sample, this clonotype was seen many times. The chain is built from TRBV7-2 and TRBJ2-1; D ambiguous. Germline CDR1 is SGHTA and CDR2 is FQGNSA. This CDR3 has 15 residues. Trimming stripped 2 bases from V and 2 bases from J, with 10 bases between. In nucleotides, the CDR3 is TGTGCCAGCAGCTTAACTGGCGCTACCTACAATGAGCAGTTCTTC. Translation: CASSLTGATYNEQFF.

The sample holds a few counts of this clonotype. V and J are TRBV19 and TRBJ1-6, with TRBD1 identical over 7 bases. Germline CDR1 and CDR2: LNHDA and SQIVND (reference sequence). The CDR3 contains 14 residues. The ends lost 2 bases at V and 8 bases at J; junction bases unmatched: 3. The CDR3 loop reads CASSITGVDSPLHF. The CDR3 DNA reads as TGTGCCAGTAGTATAACAGGGGTGGATTCACCCCTCCACTTT.

This clonotype was counted at least ten times. The rearrangement uses TRBV2 and TRBJ2-1; D is undetermined. CDR1 and CDR2 from the germline V gene are SNHLY and FYNNEI. The CDR3 is made up of 15 amino acids. V lost 0 bases, J lost 0 bases, and 6 bases lay in between. CDR3 amino acids: CASSEARLSYNEQFF. The DNA of the CDR3 is TGTGCCAGCAGTGAAGCGCGGCTCTCCTACAATGAGCAGTTCTTC.

This clonotype was observed a few times. V and J are TRBV18 and TRBJ2-1; D gene uncertain. Germline CDR1 is KGHSH and CDR2 is LQKENI. The V and J ends lost 6 bases and 0 bases respectively, with 12 bases between them. The CDR3 sequence is 15 residues long. The CDR3 protein is CASSSGSGSYNEQFF. The CDR3 DNA follows: TGTGCCAGCTCGAGTGGGTCTGGCTCCTACAATGAGCAGTTCTTC.

This clonotype was found a few times. This may be a read error: a much more frequent sequence differs by one nucleotide. This CDR3 fails to terminate in the conserved phenylalanine or tryptophan, so it likely reflects a read error. V usage is TRBV27 and J usage is TRBJ2-5, with D perhaps matching TRBD2 (6 bases). The CDR3 consists of 16 residues. CDR1 and CDR2 from the germline V gene are MNHEY and SMNVEV (reference sequence). Trimming removed 6 bases at V and 5 bases at J, with 22 bases between. This CDR3 reads CASSPRGAGRGETQYS. The CDR3, as DNA: TGTGCCAGCAGCCCGAGGGGCGCGGGACGGGGCGAGACCCAGTACTCC.

The sample holds many counts of this clonotype. V is TRBV7-2 and J is TRBJ2-5, with D perhaps given as TRBD1 or TRBD2 (6 bases each). Germline V gene data show CDR1 as SGHTA and CDR2 as FQGNSA. The germline V and J ends were trimmed by 2 bases and 5 bases, with 12 bases remaining between them. This CDR3 contains 14 residues. CDR3 DNA sequence: TGTGCCAGCAGCTTATGGGGGGCGCGGGAGACCCAGTACTTC. Translated: CASSLWGARETQYF.

This rearrangement joins TRBV28 to TRBJ2-1, with no clear D. CDR1 and CDR2 (germline): MDHEN, SYDVKM. This CDR3 is built from 15 residues. Trimming took off 4 bases at V and 0 bases at J, with 10 bases between the two ends. This chain's CDR3 is CASSSGHSSYNEQFF. CDR3 DNA sequence: TGTGCCAGCAGTTCCGGTCACAGCTCCTACAATGAGCAGTTCTTC.

This clonotype came up many times. V and J are TRBV13 and TRBJ2-2; D may be TRBD1 or TRBD2 (6 bases each). The V end lost 1 base, the J end lost 1 base, and 10 bases lay between the germline ends. Germline V CDR1 and CDR2: PRHDT, FYEKMQ (reference sequence). This CDR3 is 16 amino acids long. The CDR3 sequence is CASSLVGGLNTGELFF. The DNA for the CDR3 is TGTGCCAGCAGCTTAGTTGGGGGGCTGAACACCGGGGAGCTGTTTTTT.

The CDR3 nucleotides are TGTGCCAGCAGCCCTCAGACTAGCGGGGATCGAGATACGCAGTATTTT. The encoded protein is CASSPQTSGDRDTQYF. This chain uses TRBV3-1 with TRBJ2-3, with 11 bases lining up with TRBD2. J gave up 5 bases and V 4 bases, and 8 bases lay outside the gene matches. Germline CDR1 LGHDT, CDR2 YNNKEL (reference sequence). The CDR3 is made up of 16 amino acids.

The rearrangement uses TRBV6-1 and TRBJ1-2; D not resolved. Trimming removed 7 bases at V and 5 bases at J, with 8 bases between. Per the germline V gene, CDR1 is MNHNS and CDR2 is SASEGT. This CDR3 has 11 amino acids. Here the CDR3 DNA reads TGTGCCAGCACTAGTGGGTATGGCTACACCTTC. Its protein is CASTSGYGYTF.

In its sample, this clonotype was seen a few times. This chain links TRBV7-8 with TRBJ1-5, with 8 bases identical to TRBD1. V lost 2 bases, J lost 4 bases, and 16 bases stayed unmatched. This CDR3 contains 19 residues. Germline CDR1 SGHVS, CDR2 FQNEAQ. This CDR3 reads CASSLPSGRQGMKNQPQHF. The CDR3 nucleotides read TGTGCCAGCAGCTTACCTTCCGGGCGACAGGGGATGAAAAATCAGCCCCAGCATTTT. The whole variable domain, remainder taken from reference TRBV7-8 and TRBJ1-5, is GAGVSQSPRYKVAKRGQDVALRCDPISGHVSLFWYQQALGQGPEFLTYFQNEAQLDKSGLPSDRFFAERPEGSVSTLKIQRTQQEDSAVYLCASSLPSGRQGMKNQPQHFGDGTRLSIL.

This clonotype was seen a few times. The CDR3 spells CASSGTSGQKETQYF. In DNA, the CDR3 is TGTGCCAGCAGTGGGACTAGCGGCCAAAAAGAGACCCAGTACTTC. V usage is TRBV6-1 and J usage is TRBJ2-5; 10 bases are shared with TRBD2. The junction had 5 bases not matched to a gene; V was cut back by 4 bases and J by 3 bases. Germline CDR1 reads MNHNS; CDR2 reads SASEGT. This CDR3 region has 15 residues.

The chain recombines TRBV6-1 with TRBJ2-7; no clear D. Trimming shortened V by 0 bases and J by 2 bases, and 2 bases separated the two germline ends. The CDR3 is made up of 12 amino acids. Germline V CDR1 and CDR2: MNHNS, SASEGT. As DNA, the CDR3 is TGTGCCAGCAGTGAAGCCACCTACGAGCAGTACTTC. Translation gives CASSEATYEQYF.

This clonotype was seen many times. This chain uses TRBV12-3 or TRBV12-4 with TRBJ1-5; no clear D. Trimming removed 3 bases from V and 3 bases from J, with 9 bases in between. The length of the CDR3 is 14 residues. The CDR3 bases are TGTGCCAGCAGTTTTGGGCCGCTCAATCAGCCCCAGCATTTT. As protein: CASSFGPLNQPQHF.

V and J are TRBV9 and TRBJ2-7; the match to TRBD2 covers 9 bases. This CDR3 region has 16 residues. Germline V lookup: CDR1 SGDLS, CDR2 YYNGEE. J lost 2 bases, V lost 4 bases, and 10 bases had no gene match. The DNA of the CDR3 is TGTGCCAGCAGCCACGAGCCGTCTAGCGGGACCTACGAGCAGTACTTC. Translated, it gives CASSHEPSSGTYEQYF.

This clonotype was picked up many times. This chain links TRBV25-1 with TRBJ1-1; the D gene is possibly TRBD1 (5 bases). The germline CDR1 and CDR2 sequences are MGHDK and SYGVNS. CDR3 size: 14 residues. With 4 bases removed from V and 5 bases from J, the gap between germline ends came to 14 bases. Written as DNA, the CDR3 is TGTGCCAGCAGTGGTTTTAGGGGAGGTACTGAAGCTTTCTTT. Translation gives CASSGFRGGTEAFF.

A few counts support this clonotype. The gene calls are TRBV27 and TRBJ2-1; D might be TRBD1 (6 bases). This CDR3 is built from 15 residues. Trimming removed 3 bases at V and 0 bases at J, with 9 bases between. Germline V gives CDR1 MNHEY, CDR2 SMNVEV (reference sequence). The DNA for the CDR3 is TGTGCCAGCAGTTTTTCGACAGGCTCCTACAATGAGCAGTTCTTC. Translating it yields CASSFSTGSYNEQFF.

The V gene is TRBV7-2, the J gene TRBJ2-1; the D gene could be TRBD1 or TRBD2 (7 bases each). Germline V lookup: CDR1 SGHTA, CDR2 FQGNSA. This CDR3 is 17 amino acids long. Trimming shortened V by 5 bases and J by 0 bases, and 17 bases separated the two germline ends. DNA for the CDR3: TGTGCCAGCAGCCGGTTCGGGGAGGGGGCCTCCTACAATGAGCAGTTCTTC. This translates into CASSRFGEGASYNEQFF.

The chain has TRBV19 and TRBJ2-7; D remains unclear. V was pared by 1 base and J by 3 bases, with 10 bases between. The CDR3 contains 14 residues. CDR1 and CDR2 from the germline V gene are LNHDA and SQIVND (reference sequence). CDR3 protein: CASSIGVNHYEQYF. The CDR3 bases are TGTGCCAGTAGTATAGGAGTGAACCACTACGAGCAGTACTTC.

This clonotype was seen ten or more times. The chain combines TRBV28 with TRBJ1-3, with D possibly being TRBD1 (5 bases). Germline V gives CDR1 MDHEN, CDR2 SYDVKM. The CDR3 runs 15 residues. V was clipped by 6 bases and J by 0 bases, with 12 bases between them. The CDR3 bases are TGTGCCAGCAGAATACAAGGGACCTCTGGAAACACCATATATTTT. Translation: CASRIQGTSGNTIYF.

This clonotype has a count of ten or more. The DNA of the CDR3 is TGCAGCGTTGAAGCAAGAAACGGACAGGGGATAGGCTATGGCTACACCTTC. Protein: CSVEARNGQGIGYGYTF. This sequence joins TRBV29-1 and TRBJ1-2; the match to TRBD1 covers 9 bases. Germline values: CDR1 SQVTM, CDR2 ANQGSEA. Trimming cost V 1 base and J 4 bases; bases outside gene matches: 13. The CDR3 extends over 17 amino acids. The full variable domain, in which reference TRBV29-1 and TRBJ1-2 provide the parts outside the CDR3, is SAVISQKPSRDICQRGTSLTIQCQVDSQVTMMFWYRQQPGQSLTLIATANQGSEATYESGFVIDKFPISRPNLTFSTLTVSNMSPEDSSIYLCSVEARNGQGIGYGYTFGSGTRLTVV.